This TCR beta chain was sequenced for a study of OX40 agonist ivuxolimab in advanced cancers. About the research overall: Intravenous ivuxolimab at 0.01 to 10 mg/kg was given to patients every 2 weeks.

The timepoints at which blood was sampled were baseline, cycle 4 day 1, and cycle 7 day 1. With 7 bases removed from V and 8 bases from J, the gap between germline ends came to 23 bases. Germline lookup yields CDR1 LNHDA and CDR2 SQIVND (reference sequence). CDR3 length: 15 residues. The table came from immunoSEQ multiplex PCR; TCRdb's copy has only in-frame clones and leaves some out. The table shows roughly 97,000 clones, with about 86% occurring only once. The material sequenced was CD4+ or CD8+ T cells sorted from blood, taken in a trial of the OX40 agonist ivuxolimab. The chain links TRBV19 to TRBJ1-2; D may be TRBD1 (5 bases). This TCR was sampled from an adult with an advanced solid tumor such as melanoma, head and neck, liver or kidney cancer. For the CDR3, the DNA is TGTGCCAGTACCCCTGTTTTATCTGCAGGGCTCGGCTACACCTTC. Translating it yields CASTPVLSAGLGYTF. Full variable domain (remainder filled in from reference TRBV19 and TRBJ1-2): DGGITQSPKYLFRKEGQNVTLSCEQNLNHDAMYWYRQDPGQGLRLIYYSQIVNDFQKGDIAEGYSVSREKKESFPLTVTSAQKNPTAFYLCASTPVLSAGLGYTFGSGTRLTVV.